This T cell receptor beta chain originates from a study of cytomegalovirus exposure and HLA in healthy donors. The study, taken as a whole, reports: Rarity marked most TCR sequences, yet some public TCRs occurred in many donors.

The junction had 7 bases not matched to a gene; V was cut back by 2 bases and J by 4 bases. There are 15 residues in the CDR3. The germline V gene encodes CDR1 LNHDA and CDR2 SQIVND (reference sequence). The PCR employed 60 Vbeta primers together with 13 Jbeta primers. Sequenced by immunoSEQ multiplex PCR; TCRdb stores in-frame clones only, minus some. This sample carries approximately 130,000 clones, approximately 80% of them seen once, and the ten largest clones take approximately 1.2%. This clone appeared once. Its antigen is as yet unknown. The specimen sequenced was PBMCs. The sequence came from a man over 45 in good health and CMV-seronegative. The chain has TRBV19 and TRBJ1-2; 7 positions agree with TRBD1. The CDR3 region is CASSIQPTGPYGYTF. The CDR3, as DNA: TGTGCCAGTAGTATACAGCCGACAGGGCCCTATGGCTACACCTTC.